These 21 T cell receptor beta chains originate from one sample sequenced in a study of blood T cell repertoires in COVID-19. Assay used: immunoSEQ multiplex PCR; TCRdb lists only in-frame clones, some missing. The table shows about 150,000 clones, with 84% occurring only once. The sample taken for sequencing was peripheral blood. The receptor source for this set is a man aged 65 to 79 with acute or convalescent COVID-19.

The chain has TRBV14 and TRBJ2-1; 11 bases align to TRBD2. The ends lost 1 base at V and 9 bases at J; junction bases unmatched: 8. The CDR3 consists of 16 residues. Germline V CDR1 and CDR2: SGHDN, FVKESK. The CDR3 DNA reads as TGTGCCAGCAGCCAAGCCCGACTAGCGGGATCGGTTGAGCAGTTCTTC. This encodes CASSQARLAGSVEQFF.

This clone was seen once. The chain employs TRBV5-1 and TRBJ1-1; TRBD1 matches at 7 bases. CDR3 length: 15 residues. Germline V gene data show CDR1 as SGHRS and CDR2 as YFSETQ. V dropped 1 base and J dropped 0; count of bases not matched to a gene: 3. Here the CDR3 reads CASSLWTGMNTEAFF. In nucleotides, the CDR3 is TGCGCCAGCAGCTTGTGGACAGGTATGAACACTGAAGCTTTCTTT.

CDR3 region: CASSLLAGKVYEQYF. CDR3 bases: TGTGCCAGCAGTCTACTAGCGGGGAAGGTTTACGAGCAGTACTTC. The V gene is TRBV27, the J gene TRBJ2-7; TRBD2 matches 10 bases. CDR3 size: 15 residues. V lost 5 bases, J lost 4 bases, and 8 bases stayed unmatched. Germline V gene sequence: CDR1 MNHEY, CDR2 SMNVEV (reference sequence).

This chain joins TRBV7-6 and TRBJ1-1; the match to TRBD1 covers 7 bases. V dropped 5 bases and J dropped 4; count of bases not matched to a gene: 10. CDR1 is SGHVS, CDR2 FNYEAQ, per germline. The CDR3 covers 15 residues. This CDR3 is CASSADRAGGTEAFF. In DNA form, the CDR3 reads TGTGCCAGCAGCGCCGACAGGGCGGGTGGCACTGAAGCTTTCTTT. The whole variable domain, remainder taken from reference TRBV7-6 and TRBJ1-1, is GAGVSQSPRYKVTKRGQDVALRCDPISGHVSLYWYRQALGQGPEFLTYFNYEAQQDKSGLPNDRFSAERPEGSISTLTIQRTEQRDSAMYRCASSADRAGGTEAFFGQGTRLTVV.

The chain combines TRBV2 with TRBJ1-6; possibly TRBD1 for D (6 bases). This CDR3 contains 13 residues. Trimming took 11 bases from V and 7 from J, leaving 15 bases between them. Germline lookup yields CDR1 SNHLY and CDR2 FYNNEI. The CDR3: CARTDSYNSPLHF. In DNA, the CDR3 is TGTGCCCGCACGGACAGTTACAATTCACCCCTCCACTTT.

The chain recombines TRBV11-1 with TRBJ2-1; no firm D call. V dropped 7 bases and J dropped 4 bases, with 11 bases sitting between them. Germline V gene sequence: CDR1 SGHAT, CDR2 FQDESV (reference sequence). The CDR3 has 13 amino acids. The chain's CDR3 is CASTAQAYNEQFF. CDR3 DNA sequence: TGTGCCAGCACTGCCCAGGCATACAATGAGCAGTTCTTC. The variable domain in full, with the rest retrieved from reference TRBV11-1 and TRBJ2-1, is EAEVAQSPRYKITEKSQAVAFWCDPISGHATLYWYRQILGQGPELLVQFQDESVVDDSQLPKDRFSAERLKGVDSTLKIQPAELGDSAMYLCASTAQAYNEQFFGPGTRLTVL.

This clone was found once. The gene calls are TRBV28 and TRBJ2-1, with a weak D call TRBD2 (5 bases). The CDR3 totals 12 residues. Germline V CDR1 and CDR2: MDHEN, SYDVKM. The ends were cut back, 1 base at V and 12 bases at J, with 10 bases in the middle. Written as DNA, the CDR3 is TGTGCCAGCAGTTTATTCCGCCGGGGGCAGTTCTTC. Its protein product is CASSLFRRGQFF.

J is TRBJ2-6 and V is TRBV30; 8 bases align to TRBD2. The CDR3 extends over 16 amino acids. Germline values: CDR1 GTSNPN, CDR2 SVGIG (reference sequence). V lost 6 bases, J lost 1 base, and 8 bases stayed unmatched. Here the CDR3 reads CACPSGRGSGANVLTF. The CDR3 DNA reads TGTGCCTGCCCCTCCGGGAGGGGATCTGGGGCCAACGTCCTGACTTTC.

The chain employs TRBV3-1 (or the pseudogene TRBV3-2) and TRBJ1-5; 7 bases agree with TRBD1. Germline loops: CDR1 LGHDT, CDR2 YNNKEL (reference sequence). V shed 1 base and J 4 bases; nucleotides not matched to a gene: 4. The CDR3 has 15 amino acids. The CDR3: CASSQGGQANQPQHF. In DNA, the CDR3 is TGTGCCAGCAGCCAAGGCGGACAGGCTAATCAGCCCCAGCATTTT.

V is TRBV6-1 and J is TRBJ2-3, with 9 nucleotides matching TRBD1. Trimming removed 1 base from V and 7 bases from J; junction bases left unmatched: 9. CDR1 and CDR2 (germline): MNHNS, SASEGT. This CDR3 has 16 amino acids. CDR3 DNA: TGTGCCAGCAGTGAAGTTCTGGGACAGGGAGGGAATACGCAGTATTTT. Translated: CASSEVLGQGGNTQYF.

V gene TRBV7-8 combines with J gene TRBJ1-5; 7 bases are a match to TRBD1. The trim removed 6 bases at V and 4 bases at J, leaving 6 bases unmatched. The CDR3 contains 14 residues. CDR1 SGHVS and CDR2 FQNEAQ come from the germline V gene. This CDR3 is CASRPGGRNQPQHF. DNA for the CDR3: TGTGCCAGCAGGCCAGGGGGGAGAAATCAGCCCCAGCATTTT.

The chain joins TRBV27 to TRBJ2-6; tentative D call: TRBD2 (6 bases). This CDR3 is built from 12 residues. Trimming took 8 bases from V and 5 from J, leaving 7 bases between them. The V gene's germline CDR1 is MNHEY and CDR2 SMNVEV (reference sequence). The CDR3 sequence is CASRTRANVLTF. The DNA of the CDR3 is TGTGCCAGCCGGACTAGGGCCAACGTCCTGACTTTC.

V gene TRBV5-1 combines with J gene TRBJ1-2, with 10 nucleotides matching TRBD1. The CDR3 runs to 14 residues. Germline assignment: CDR1 SGHRS and CDR2 YFSETQ. V was clipped by 0 bases and J by 5 bases; unmatched bases: 1. In nucleotides, the CDR3 is TGCGCCAGCAGCTTGGAGGGACAGGGGTATGGCTACACCTTC. It yields the protein CASSLEGQGYGYTF.

Concerning this clone: The junction departs from the called germline gene at one end, perhaps through a read error. The rearrangement uses TRBV5-4 and TRBJ1-5, with a possible D match to TRBD1 (5 bases). CDR3 length equals 14 residues. The germline V gene has CDR1 SGHNT and CDR2 YYREEE (reference sequence). The CDR3 is CASGLDNSNQPQHF. CDR3 sequence (DNA): TGTGCCAGCGGCTTGGACAATAGCAATCAGCCCCAGCATTTT.

The chain carries TRBV6-5 and TRBJ1-1; D unresolved. This CDR3 spans 14 amino acids. Germline assignment: CDR1 MNHEY and CDR2 SVGAGI. V shed 0 bases and J shed 4 bases, with 9 bases lying between them. The CDR3 bases are TGTGCCAGCAGTTACTCGGGCCGGGGCACTGAAGCTTTCTTT. Encoded protein: CASSYSGRGTEAFF.

This clone turned up a few times. The chain combines TRBV9 with TRBJ2-3; D might be TRBD1 (6 bases). Deletions cut 0 bases from V and 2 bases from J, with 16 bases between. The CDR3 is 17 amino acids. CDR1 is SGDLS and CDR2 is YYNGEE in the germline V gene. DNA of the CDR3: TGTGCCAGCAGCGTAGCGGGACACCGAGTCCCCACAGATACGCAGTATTTT. Translating gives CASSVAGHRVPTDTQYF.

The J gene is TRBJ2-7, the V gene TRBV5-8; 8 bases match TRBD1. The CDR3 consists of 16 residues. Germline lookup yields CDR1 SGHTS and CDR2 YDEGEE. V dropped 1 base and J dropped 4; count of bases not matched to a gene: 10. CDR3: CASSLSRGDRLYEQYF. The CDR3 DNA reads as TGTGCCAGCAGCTTGTCGAGAGGGGACAGGCTGTACGAGCAGTACTTC.

The chain recombines TRBV5-5 with TRBJ2-5, with TRBD2 identical over 10 bases. Trimming cost V 2 bases and J 3 bases; bases outside gene matches: 4. The CDR3 consists of 15 residues. Germline V CDR1 and CDR2: SGHKS, YYEKEE (reference sequence). The CDR3 bases are TGTGCCAGCAGCTTCCGGACTAGCGGAAAAGAGACCCAGTACTTC. Protein sequence: CASSFRTSGKETQYF.

This clone is a singleton in its sample. J is TRBJ1-3 and V is TRBV19; D gene uncertain. CDR1 and CDR2 from the germline V gene are LNHDA and SQIVND (reference sequence). The CDR3 sequence is 16 residues long. V was cut by 3 bases and J by 0 bases, with 12 bases left in between. The CDR3 bases are TGTGCCAGTAGTATGGGTATAGGAGCCTCTGGAAACACCATATATTTT. Its protein is CASSMGIGASGNTIYF. The entire variable domain, with the rest obtained from reference TRBV19 and TRBJ1-3, is as follows: DGGITQSPKYLFRKEGQNVTLSCEQNLNHDAMYWYRQDPGQGLRLIYYSQIVNDFQKGDIAEGYSVSREKKESFPLTVTSAQKNPTAFYLCASSMGIGASGNTIYFGEGSWLTVV.

The gene calls are TRBV30 and TRBJ1-3; tentatively, D is TRBD1 (5 bases). Trimming took 0 bases from V and 4 from J, leaving 13 bases between them. Germline CDR1 is GTSNPN and CDR2 is SVGIG (reference sequence). The CDR3 has 15 residues. The CDR3 loop reads CAWSVQDPRGNTIYF. DNA for the CDR3: TGTGCCTGGAGTGTACAGGATCCGAGGGGAAACACCATATATTTT. The variable domain in full, completed from reference TRBV30 and TRBJ1-3, reads SQTIHQWPATLVQPVGSPLSLECTVEGTSNPNLYWYRQAAGRGLQLLFYSVGIGQISSEVPQNLSASRPQDRQFILSSKKLLLSDSGFYLCAWSVQDPRGNTIYFGEGSWLTVV.

The sample holds a few counts of this clone. This chain joins TRBV4-2 and TRBJ2-7; tentative D call: TRBD2 (5 bases). V lost 0 bases, J lost 6 bases, and 15 bases lay in between. The CDR3 runs to 15 residues. Germline V CDR1 and CDR2: LGHNA, YNFKEQ. This CDR3 reads CASSQETGMSGEQYF. The CDR3 DNA is TGTGCCAGCAGCCAAGAAACGGGAATGAGTGGCGAGCAGTACTTC.